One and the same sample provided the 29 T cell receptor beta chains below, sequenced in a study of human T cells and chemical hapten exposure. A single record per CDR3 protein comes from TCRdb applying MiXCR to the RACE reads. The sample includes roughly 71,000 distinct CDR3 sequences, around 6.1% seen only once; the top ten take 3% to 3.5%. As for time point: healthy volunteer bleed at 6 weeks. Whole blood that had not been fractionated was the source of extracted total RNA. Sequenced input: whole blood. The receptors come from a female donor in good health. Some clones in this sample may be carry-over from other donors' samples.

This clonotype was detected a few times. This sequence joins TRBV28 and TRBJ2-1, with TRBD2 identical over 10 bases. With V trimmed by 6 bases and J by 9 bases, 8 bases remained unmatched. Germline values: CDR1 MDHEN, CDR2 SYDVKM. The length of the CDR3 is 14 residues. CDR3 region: CASRLAGDHREQFF. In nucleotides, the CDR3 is TGTGCCAGCAGGCTAGCGGGAGATCACCGTGAGCAGTTCTTC. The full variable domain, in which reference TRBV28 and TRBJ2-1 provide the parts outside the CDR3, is DVKVTQSSRYLVKRTGEKVFLECVQDMDHENMFWYRQDPGLGLRLIYFSYDVKMKEKGDIPEGYSVSREKKERFSLILESASTNQTSMYLCASRLAGDHREQFFGPGTRLTVL.

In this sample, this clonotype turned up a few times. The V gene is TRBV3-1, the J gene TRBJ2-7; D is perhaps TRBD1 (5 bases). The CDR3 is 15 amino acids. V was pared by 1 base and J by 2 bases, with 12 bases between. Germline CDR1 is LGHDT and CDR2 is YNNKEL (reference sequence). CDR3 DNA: TGTGCCAGCAGCCAAGGACAGCATTTAACCTACGAGCAGTACTTC. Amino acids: CASSQGQHLTYEQYF.

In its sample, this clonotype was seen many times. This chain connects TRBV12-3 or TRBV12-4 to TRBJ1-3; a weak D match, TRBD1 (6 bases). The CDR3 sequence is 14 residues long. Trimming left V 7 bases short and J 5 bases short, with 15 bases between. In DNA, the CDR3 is TGTGCCAGCATCGAAGGGGGATCCCGAAACACCATATATTTT. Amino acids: CASIEGGSRNTIYF.

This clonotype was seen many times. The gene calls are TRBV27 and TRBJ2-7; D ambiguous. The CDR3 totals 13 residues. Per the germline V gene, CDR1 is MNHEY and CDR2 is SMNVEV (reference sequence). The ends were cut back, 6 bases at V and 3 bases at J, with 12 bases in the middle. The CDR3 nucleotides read TGTGCCAGCAGCCCCGGGTCGTTCTACGAGCAGTACTTC. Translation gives CASSPGSFYEQYF.

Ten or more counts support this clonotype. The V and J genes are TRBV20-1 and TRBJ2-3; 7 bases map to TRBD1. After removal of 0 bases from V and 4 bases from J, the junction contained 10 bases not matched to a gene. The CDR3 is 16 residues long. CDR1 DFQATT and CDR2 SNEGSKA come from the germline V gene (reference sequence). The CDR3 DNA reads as TGCAGTGCTAGAGATTCAGGCAGGGGGATCTCAGATACGCAGTATTTT. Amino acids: CSARDSGRGISDTQYF.

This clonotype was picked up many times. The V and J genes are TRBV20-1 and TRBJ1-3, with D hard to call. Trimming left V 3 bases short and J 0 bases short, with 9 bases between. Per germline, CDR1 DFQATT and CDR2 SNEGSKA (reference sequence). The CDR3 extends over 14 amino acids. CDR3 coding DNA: TGCAGTGCTAGCGAGGCCAACTCTGGAAACACCATATATTTT. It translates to CSASEANSGNTIYF.

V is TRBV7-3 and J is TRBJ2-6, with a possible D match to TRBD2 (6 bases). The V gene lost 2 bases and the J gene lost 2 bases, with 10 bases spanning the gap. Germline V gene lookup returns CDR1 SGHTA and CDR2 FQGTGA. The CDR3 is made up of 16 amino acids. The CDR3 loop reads CASSLGAGTGANVLTF. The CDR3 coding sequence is TGTGCCAGCAGCTTAGGGGCGGGGACTGGGGCCAACGTCCTGACTTTC.

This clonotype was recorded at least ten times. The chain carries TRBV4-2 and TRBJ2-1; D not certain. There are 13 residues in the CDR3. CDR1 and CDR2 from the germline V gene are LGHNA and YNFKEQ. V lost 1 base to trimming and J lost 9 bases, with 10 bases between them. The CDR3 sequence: CASSQGFSIEQFF. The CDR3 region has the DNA TGTGCCAGCAGCCAAGGCTTTAGTATTGAGCAGTTCTTC.

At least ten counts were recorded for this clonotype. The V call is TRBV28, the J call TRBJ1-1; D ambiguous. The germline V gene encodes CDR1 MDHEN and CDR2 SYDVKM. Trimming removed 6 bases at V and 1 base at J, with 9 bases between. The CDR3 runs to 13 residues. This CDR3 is CASSSQENTEAFF. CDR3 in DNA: TGTGCCAGCAGCTCCCAGGAGAACACTGAAGCTTTCTTT.

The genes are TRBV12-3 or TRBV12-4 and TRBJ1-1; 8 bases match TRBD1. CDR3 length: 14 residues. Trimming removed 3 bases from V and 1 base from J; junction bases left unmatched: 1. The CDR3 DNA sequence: TGTGCCAGCAGTTTTGGGACAGGGAACACTGAAGCTTTCTTT. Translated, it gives CASSFGTGNTEAFF.

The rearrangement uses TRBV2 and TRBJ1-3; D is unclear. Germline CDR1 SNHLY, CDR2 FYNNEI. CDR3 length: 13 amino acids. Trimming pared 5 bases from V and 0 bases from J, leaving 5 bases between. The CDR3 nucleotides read TGTGCCAGCAGTAGGGACTCTGGAAACACCATATATTTT. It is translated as CASSRDSGNTIYF.

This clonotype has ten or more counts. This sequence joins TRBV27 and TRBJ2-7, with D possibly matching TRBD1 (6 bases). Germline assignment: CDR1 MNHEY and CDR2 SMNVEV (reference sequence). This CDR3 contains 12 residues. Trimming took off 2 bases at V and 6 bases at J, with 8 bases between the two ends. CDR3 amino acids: CASSLIQGEQYF. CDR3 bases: TGTGCCAGCAGTTTAATACAGGGCGAGCAGTACTTC.

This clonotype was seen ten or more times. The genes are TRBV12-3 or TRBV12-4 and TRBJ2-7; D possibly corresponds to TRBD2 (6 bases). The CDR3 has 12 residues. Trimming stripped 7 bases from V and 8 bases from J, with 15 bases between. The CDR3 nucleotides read TGTGCCAGCACCGCCACGGAGGGGAAGCAGTACTTC. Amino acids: CASTATEGKQYF.

Written as DNA, the CDR3 is TGCAGTGCTAGAGTCGGACCTAGCACAGATACGCAGTATTTT. Encoded protein: CSARVGPSTDTQYF. J is TRBJ2-3 and V is TRBV20-1, with no clear D. Germline assignment: CDR1 DFQATT and CDR2 SNEGSKA (reference sequence). V lost 1 base to trimming and J lost 0 bases, with 8 bases between them. The CDR3 is made up of 14 amino acids.

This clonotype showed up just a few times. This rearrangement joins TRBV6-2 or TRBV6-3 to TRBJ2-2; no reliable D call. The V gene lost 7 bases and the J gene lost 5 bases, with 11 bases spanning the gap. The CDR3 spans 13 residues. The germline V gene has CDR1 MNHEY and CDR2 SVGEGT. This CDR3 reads CASITEFTGELFF. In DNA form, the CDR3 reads TGTGCCAGCATCACAGAGTTTACCGGGGAGCTGTTTTTT.

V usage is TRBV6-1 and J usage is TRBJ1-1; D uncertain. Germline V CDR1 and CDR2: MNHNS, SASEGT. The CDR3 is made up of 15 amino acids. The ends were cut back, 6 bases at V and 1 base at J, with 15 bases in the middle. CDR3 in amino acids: CASSGLLSGNTEAFF. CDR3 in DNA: TGTGCCAGCAGCGGGCTGCTCTCCGGGAACACTGAAGCTTTCTTT.

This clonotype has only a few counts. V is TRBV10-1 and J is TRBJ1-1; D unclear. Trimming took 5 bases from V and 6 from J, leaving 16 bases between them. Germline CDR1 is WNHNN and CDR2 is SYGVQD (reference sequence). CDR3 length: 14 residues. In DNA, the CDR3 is TGCGCCAGCAGTCCGGACTCAATGACCTCTGAAGCTTTCTTT. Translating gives CASSPDSMTSEAFF.

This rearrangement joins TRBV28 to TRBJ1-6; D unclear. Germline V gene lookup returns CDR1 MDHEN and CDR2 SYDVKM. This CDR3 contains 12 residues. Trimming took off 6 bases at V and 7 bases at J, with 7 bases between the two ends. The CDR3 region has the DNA TGTGCCAGCAGCAGAGGGAATTCACCCCTCCACTTT. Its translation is CASSRGNSPLHF. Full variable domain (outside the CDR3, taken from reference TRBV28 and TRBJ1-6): DVKVTQSSRYLVKRTGEKVFLECVQDMDHENMFWYRQDPGLGLRLIYFSYDVKMKEKGDIPEGYSVSREKKERFSLILESASTNQTSMYLCASSRGNSPLHFGNGTRLTVT.

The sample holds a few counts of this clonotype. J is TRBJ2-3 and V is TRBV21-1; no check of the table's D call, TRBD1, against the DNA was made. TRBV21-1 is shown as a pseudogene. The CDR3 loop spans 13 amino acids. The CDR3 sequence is CASRGRDTDTQYF. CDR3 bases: TGTGCCAGCAGGGGCCGGGACACAGATACGCAGTATTTT.

Here the CDR3 reads CSATLSAGRNYEQYF. The CDR3 region has the DNA TGCAGTGCTACCCTTTCGGCAGGGAGAAACTACGAGCAGTACTTC. The chain uses TRBV20-1 and TRBJ2-7; D is perhaps TRBD1 or TRBD2 (5 bases each). The V gene lost 4 bases and the J gene lost 3 bases, with 19 bases spanning the gap. This CDR3 spans 15 amino acids. Per the germline V gene, CDR1 is DFQATT and CDR2 is SNEGSKA (reference sequence).

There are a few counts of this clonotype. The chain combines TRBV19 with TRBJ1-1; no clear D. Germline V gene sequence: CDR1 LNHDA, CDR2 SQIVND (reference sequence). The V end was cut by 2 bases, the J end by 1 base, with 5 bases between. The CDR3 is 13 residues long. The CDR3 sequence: CASSIMRNTEAFF. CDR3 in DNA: TGTGCCAGTAGTATAATGAGGAACACTGAAGCTTTCTTT.

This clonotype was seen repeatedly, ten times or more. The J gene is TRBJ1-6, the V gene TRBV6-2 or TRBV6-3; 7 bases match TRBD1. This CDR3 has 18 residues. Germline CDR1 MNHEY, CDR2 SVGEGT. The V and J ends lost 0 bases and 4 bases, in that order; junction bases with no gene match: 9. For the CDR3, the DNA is TGTGCCAGCAGTTACTCCAAACGACAGGGAGGATATAATTCACCCCTCCACTTT. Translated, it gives CASSYSKRQGGYNSPLHF.

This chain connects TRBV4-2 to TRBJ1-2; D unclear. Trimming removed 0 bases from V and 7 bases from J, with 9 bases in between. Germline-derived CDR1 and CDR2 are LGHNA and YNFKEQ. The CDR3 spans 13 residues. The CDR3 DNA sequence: TGTGCCAGCAGCCAAGAATCTGCTTCTGGCTACACCTTC. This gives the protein CASSQESASGYTF.

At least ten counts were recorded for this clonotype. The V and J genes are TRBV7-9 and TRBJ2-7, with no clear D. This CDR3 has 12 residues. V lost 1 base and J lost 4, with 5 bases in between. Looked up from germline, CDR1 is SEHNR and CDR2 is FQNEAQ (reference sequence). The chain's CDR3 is CASSLESYEQYF. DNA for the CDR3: TGTGCCAGCAGCTTAGAGAGTTACGAGCAGTACTTC.

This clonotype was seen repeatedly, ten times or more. CDR3 nucleotides: TGCGCCAGCAGCCCGGACAGTCAAGAGACCCAGTACTTC. It specifies CASSPDSQETQYF. The chain carries TRBV4-1 and TRBJ2-5; maybe TRBD1 (6 bases). Germline assignment: CDR1 MGHRA and CDR2 YSYEKL. This CDR3 has 13 amino acids. V was pared by 4 bases and J by 2 bases, with 8 bases between.

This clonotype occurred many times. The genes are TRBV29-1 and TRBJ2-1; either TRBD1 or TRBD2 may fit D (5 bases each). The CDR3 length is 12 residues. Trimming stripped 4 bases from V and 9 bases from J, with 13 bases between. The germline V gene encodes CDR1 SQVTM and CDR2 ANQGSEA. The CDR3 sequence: CSVGWRGGEQFF. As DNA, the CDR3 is TGCAGCGTTGGTTGGCGTGGGGGTGAGCAGTTCTTC.

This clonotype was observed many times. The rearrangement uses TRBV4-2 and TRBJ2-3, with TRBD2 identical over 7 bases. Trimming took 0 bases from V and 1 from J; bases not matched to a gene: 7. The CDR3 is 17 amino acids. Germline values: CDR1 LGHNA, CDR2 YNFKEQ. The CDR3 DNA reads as TGTGCCAGCAGCCAAGATCCCCTAGCGGTACGCACAGATACGCAGTATTTT. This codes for CASSQDPLAVRTDTQYF.

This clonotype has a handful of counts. As DNA, the CDR3 is TGTGCCAGCAGCCCGAGGGGGGCGAGGGCCAAAAACATTCAGTACTTC. Translating it yields CASSPRGARAKNIQYF. The chain employs TRBV2 and TRBJ2-4; D may correspond to TRBD1 or TRBD2 (6 bases each). V lost 6 bases and J 1 base, leaving 16 bases between the germline ends. This CDR3 contains 16 residues. The V gene's germline CDR1 is SNHLY and CDR2 FYNNEI.

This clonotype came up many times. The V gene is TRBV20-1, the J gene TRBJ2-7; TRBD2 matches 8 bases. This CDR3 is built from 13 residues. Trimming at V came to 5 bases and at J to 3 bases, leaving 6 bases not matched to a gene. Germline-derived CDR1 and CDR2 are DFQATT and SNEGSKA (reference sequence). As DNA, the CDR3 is TGCAGTGCTGTGAGCGGGAGCGGCTACGAGCAGTACTTC. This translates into CSAVSGSGYEQYF.